Reported below is one TCR beta chain. Its antigen is not yet known. There are no base qualities to consult, and no much larger clone falls within one base. Each collaborating institution followed its own protocols to collect whole blood in K2EDTA tubes. For TCRbeta analysis, collaborators shipped samples as frozen whole blood, isolated PBMCs, or DNA extracted from either of those sample types. This sample was taken from a study of blood T cell repertoires in COVID-19 (dated by TCRdb to about 2020). For the study in its entirety: Collaborator samples came from the United States, Italy and Spain and covered acute and convalescent phases of COVID-19. Where available, HLA class I and class II types were obtained from metadata supplied by the sample provider rather than from assay-based typing. Nearly every sample came with metadata listing a de-identified subject ID, COVID-19 status, age in years and sex. A freely available public database, intended as a resource for researchers studying the immune response to SARS-CoV-2, is where the repertoires were released. The prospective study material was composed of cDNA or gDNA derived from T cells, B-cell-depleted T cells, or PBMCs. The dataset comprised deeply sampled blood TCRbeta repertoires from subjects exposed to, actively infected with, or recovered from COVID-19. The samples were drawn from the first 160 participants of the ongoing ImmuneRACE study and from roughly 1,300 subjects provided by 6 global collaborators.

TCRbeta CDR3 regions were amplified from genomic DNA by means of the immunoSEQ Assay, a bias-controlled multiplex PCR. Per the authors' processing: The number of nucleated cells in each sample was estimated by amplification of reference gene primers within the assay. To quantify the absolute abundance of each unique TCRbeta CDR3 rearrangement, sequence reads were collapsed and filtered. Productive Simpson clonality was computed per sample as the square root of Simpson's diversity index over productive rearrangements. TCRdb took over this immuneACCESS table, retaining in-frame rearrangements with V and J assigned. Such tables are incomplete; in checked studies, under half of the missing clones stem from an unresolved V gene, and the remainder is unexplained. V and J calls and clone size are copied from that table; D and trimming were computed from the DNA. The sample table holds about 100,000 clones, of which approximately 85% were seen once. Less than 10% of the sample is in the top ten clones.

For this chain, trimming is 4 bases at the V end and 2 bases at the J end, and the number of junction bases without a gene match is 1. Spanning cysteine to phenylalanine, the CDR3 consists of 13 amino acids. The only DNA kept is the CDR3, 39 bases in frame from the first base. According to the germline V gene, CDR1 reads SGHTS and CDR2 reads YDEGEE. Overall results and qualifications from the work: Clinical and demographic metadata were provided uncurated, with the amount varying by source and participant.

The source of this sequence is a man aged 35 to 55 with active or convalescent COVID-19. The sample was peripheral blood. The V and J genes are TRBV5-8 and TRBJ1-2; 8 middle bases align to TRBD1. The CDR3 has the sequence CASSRQGNYGYTF. The nucleotide sequence reads as follows: TGTGCCAGCAGCCGACAGGGGAACTATGGCTACACCTTC.